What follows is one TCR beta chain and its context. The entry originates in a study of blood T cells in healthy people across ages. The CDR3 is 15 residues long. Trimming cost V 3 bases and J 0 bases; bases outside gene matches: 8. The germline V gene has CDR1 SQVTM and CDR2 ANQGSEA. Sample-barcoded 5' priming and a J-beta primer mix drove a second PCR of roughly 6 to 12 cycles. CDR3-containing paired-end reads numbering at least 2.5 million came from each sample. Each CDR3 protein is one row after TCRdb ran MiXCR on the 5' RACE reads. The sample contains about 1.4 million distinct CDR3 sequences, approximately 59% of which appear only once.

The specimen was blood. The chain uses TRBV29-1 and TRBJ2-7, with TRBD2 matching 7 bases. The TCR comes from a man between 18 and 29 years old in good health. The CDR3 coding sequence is TGCAGCGTTGATGGGCTAGCGGAAAGCTCCTACGAGCAGTACTTC. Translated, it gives CSVDGLAESSYEQYF.